This T cell receptor beta chain originates from a study of blood T cell repertoires in COVID-19 (dated by TCRdb to the early 2020s). Context from the whole study: Samples covering the acute and convalescent phases of COVID-19 were provided by collaborators in the United States, Italy and Spain. Samples came from the ongoing ImmuneRACE study (first 160 participants) plus 1,254 subjects from 6 global collaborators. A de-identified subject ID, COVID-19 status, age in years and sex were almost always included in the sample metadata. Deeply sampled blood TCRbeta repertoires from subjects exposed to, actively infected with, or recovered from COVID-19 were included in the dataset. The prospective study material was composed of cDNA or gDNA derived from T cells, B-cell-depleted T cells, or PBMCs. HLA class I and class II types, where available, came from metadata supplied by the sample provider rather than from assay-based typing. The repertoires were released in a freely available public database intended as a resource for research on the immune response to SARS-CoV-2.

The immunoSEQ Assay, a bias-controlled multiplex PCR, was used to amplify TCRbeta CDR3 regions from genomic DNA. On the authors' methods: Within the assay, amplification of reference gene primers was used to estimate how many nucleated cells each sample contained. Sequence reads were collapsed and filtered to measure the absolute abundance of every unique TCRbeta CDR3 rearrangement. Productive Simpson clonality was computed per sample as the square root of Simpson's diversity index over productive rearrangements. The immuneACCESS repertoire file appears here via TCRdb, limited to in-frame rearrangements. These files lack a portion of the clones; in checked studies, under half of the deficit traces to unresolved V genes, and the cause of the others is not known. The V and J calls and clone size come from that table; D and trimming were worked out from the DNA. This sample holds tens of thousands of clones; about nine tenths were observed only once. The ten biggest clones cover roughly a fifth of the sample.

The germline V gene yields SGDLS for CDR1 and YYNGEE for CDR2. There are 16 amino acids in the CDR3, from cysteine to phenylalanine inclusive. Only the CDR3 part of the read is kept: 48 bases, read in frame from the first base. The trim is 0 bases for V and 3 bases for J, with a gap of 12 bases between the germline ends. Note on this clone: Its antigen is not yet known. No much larger clone is present one base from it, and per-base qualities are unavailable.

Overall study results and their limits: Clinical and demographic metadata were provided uncurated, with the amount varying by source and participant.

At one collaborating source in Seattle, patients were enrolled during active infection and were followed longitudinally through the course of disease. Whole blood was collected in K2EDTA tubes by collaborating institutions according to the institutions' own protocols. Collaborator samples were shipped for TCRbeta analysis as frozen whole blood, isolated PBMCs, or DNA extracted from either sample type. In this chain, TRBV9 is recombined with TRBJ2-2; the D gene is perhaps TRBD1, on 6 matching bases. This TCR was sampled from a woman aged 80 or over with COVID-19, enrolled during active disease. The sample comprised peripheral blood. The CDR3 region: CASSVGNRADTGELFF. The DNA is TGTGCCAGCAGCGTAGGAAACAGGGCGGACACCGGGGAGCTGTTTTTT.